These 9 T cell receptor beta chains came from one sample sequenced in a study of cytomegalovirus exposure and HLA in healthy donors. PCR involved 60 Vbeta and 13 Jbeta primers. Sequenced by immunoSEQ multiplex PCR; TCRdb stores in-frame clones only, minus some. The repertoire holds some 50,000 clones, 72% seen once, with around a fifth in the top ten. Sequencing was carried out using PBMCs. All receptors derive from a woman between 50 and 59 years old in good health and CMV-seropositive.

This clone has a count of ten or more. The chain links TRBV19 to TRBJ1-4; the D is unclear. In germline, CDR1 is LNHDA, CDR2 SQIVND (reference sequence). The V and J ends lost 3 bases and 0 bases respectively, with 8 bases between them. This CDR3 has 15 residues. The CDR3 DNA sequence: TGTGCCAGTAGTATGAGTGGTGCAACTAATGAAAAACTGTTTTTT. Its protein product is CASSMSGATNEKLFF.

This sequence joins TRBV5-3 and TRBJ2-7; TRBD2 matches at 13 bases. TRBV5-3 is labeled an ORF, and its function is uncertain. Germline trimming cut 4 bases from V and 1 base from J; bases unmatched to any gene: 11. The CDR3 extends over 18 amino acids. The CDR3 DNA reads TGTGCCAGAAGCCTCATGCAAGGACTAGCGGGAGTTTCCTACGAGCAGTACTTC. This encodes CARSLMQGLAGVSYEQYF.

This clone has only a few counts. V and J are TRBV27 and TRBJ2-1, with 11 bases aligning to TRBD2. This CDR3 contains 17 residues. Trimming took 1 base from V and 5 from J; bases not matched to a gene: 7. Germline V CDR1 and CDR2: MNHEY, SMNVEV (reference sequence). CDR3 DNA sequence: TGTGCCAGCAGTTTATTGGCTAGCGGGGGGCGGAACAATGAGCAGTTCTTC. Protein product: CASSLLASGGRNNEQFF.

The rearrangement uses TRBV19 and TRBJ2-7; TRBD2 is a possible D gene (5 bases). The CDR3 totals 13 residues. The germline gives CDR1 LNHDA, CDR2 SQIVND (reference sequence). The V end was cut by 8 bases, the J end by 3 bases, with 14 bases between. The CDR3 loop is CASSGSLYYEQYF. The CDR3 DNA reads TGTGCCAGTTCGGGATCCCTCTACTACGAGCAGTACTTC. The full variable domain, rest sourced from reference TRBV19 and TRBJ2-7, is DGGITQSPKYLFRKEGQNVTLSCEQNLNHDAMYWYRQDPGQGLRLIYYSQIVNDFQKGDIAEGYSVSREKKESFPLTVTSAQKNPTAFYLCASSGSLYYEQYFGPGTRLTVT.

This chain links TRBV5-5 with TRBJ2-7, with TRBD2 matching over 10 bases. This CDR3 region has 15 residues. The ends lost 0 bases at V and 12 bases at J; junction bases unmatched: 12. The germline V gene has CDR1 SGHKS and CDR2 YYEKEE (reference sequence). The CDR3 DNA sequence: TGTGCCAGCAGCTTGGCCTGGGATAGCGGGGGGAAACGGTACTTC. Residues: CASSLAWDSGGKRYF.

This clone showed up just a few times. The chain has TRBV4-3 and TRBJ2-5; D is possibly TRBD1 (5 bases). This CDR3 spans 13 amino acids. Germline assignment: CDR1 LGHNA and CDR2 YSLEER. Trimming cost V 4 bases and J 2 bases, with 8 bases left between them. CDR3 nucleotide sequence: TGCGCCAGCAGCCGGGGCATTCAAGAGACCCAGTACTTC. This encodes CASSRGIQETQYF.

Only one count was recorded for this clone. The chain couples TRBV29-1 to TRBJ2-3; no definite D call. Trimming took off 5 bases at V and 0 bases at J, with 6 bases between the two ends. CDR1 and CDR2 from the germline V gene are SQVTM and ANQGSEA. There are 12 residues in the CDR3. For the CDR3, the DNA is TGCAGCGTTTCTCAGAGCACAGATACGCAGTATTTT. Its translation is CSVSQSTDTQYF.

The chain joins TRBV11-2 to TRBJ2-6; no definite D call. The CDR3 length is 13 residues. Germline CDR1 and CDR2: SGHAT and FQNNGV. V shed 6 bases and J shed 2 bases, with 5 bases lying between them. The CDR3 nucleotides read TGTGCCAGCAGTCTTACTGGGGCCAACGTCCTGACTTTC. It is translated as CASSLTGANVLTF. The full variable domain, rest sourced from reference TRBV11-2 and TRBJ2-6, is EAGVAQSPRYKIIEKRQSVAFWCNPISGHATLYWYQQILGQGPKLLIQFQNNGVVDDSQLPKDRFSAERLKGVDSTLKIQPAKLEDSAVYLCASSLTGANVLTFGAGSRLTVL.

The CDR3 spells CASNTLTDTQYF. The CDR3, as DNA: TGTGCCAGCAACACGCTCACAGATACGCAGTATTTT. V and J are TRBV7-9 and TRBJ2-3; the D is unclear. From germline, CDR1 is SEHNR and CDR2 FQNEAQ (reference sequence). Trimming removed 7 bases from V and 2 bases from J, with 7 bases in between. The CDR3 consists of 12 residues.